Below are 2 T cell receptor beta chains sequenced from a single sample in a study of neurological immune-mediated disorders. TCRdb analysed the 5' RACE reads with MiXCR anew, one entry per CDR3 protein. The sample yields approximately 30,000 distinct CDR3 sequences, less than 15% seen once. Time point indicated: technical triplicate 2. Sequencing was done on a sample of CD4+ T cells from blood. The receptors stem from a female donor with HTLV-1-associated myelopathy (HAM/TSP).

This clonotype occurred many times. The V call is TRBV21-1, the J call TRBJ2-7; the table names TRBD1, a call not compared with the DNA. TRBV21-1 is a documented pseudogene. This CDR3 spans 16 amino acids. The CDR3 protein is CASSNQSRQNAYEQYF. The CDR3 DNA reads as TGTGCCAGCAGCAACCAATCCAGACAGAACGCCTACGAGCAGTACTTC.

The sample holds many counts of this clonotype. The CDR3 region has the DNA TGCAGTGCAGTACTAGCGGACCGTACCTATGAGCAGTTCTTC. Amino acid sequence: CSAVLADRTYEQFF. V and J are TRBV20-1 and TRBJ2-1, with TRBD2 matching 8 bases. With 6 bases clipped from V and 8 bases from J, the junction kept 12 bases outside the gene matches. The germline CDR1 and CDR2 sequences are DFQATT and SNEGSKA (reference sequence). This CDR3 contains 14 residues.